These 3 T cell receptor beta chains were sequenced from one sample in a study of tumor-infiltrating lymphocytes in primary liver carcinoma. Unsorted whole blood served as the source of blood RNA, and germline DNA was extracted as well. A primer matching the constant region was used to make TCR beta cDNA from approximately 0.55 ug of total RNA. It was through three nested multiplex PCR rounds of slightly modified ARM-PCR that TCR beta libraries arose. Rounds one and two of PCR, each of around 9 cycles, were primed with TRBV1-TRBV30 forward primers and a C-beta reverse primer. MiXCR, run by TCRdb on the multiplex PCR reads, gives a single entry per CDR3 protein. The table includes 310,000 or so distinct CDR3 sequences, nearly 60% detected once. The source material was peripheral blood. The receptors shown here come from a woman in her 30s with primary liver carcinoma and hepatitis B virus infection.

About this clonotype itself: Being one base from a much bigger clone, this may be a read error. The V and J genes are TRBV12-5 and TRBJ2-1; D remains unclear. CDR3 size: 13 residues. Germline CDR1 reads LGHNT; CDR2 reads FRNRAP. The CDR3 region is CVSGLNTDNEQFF. In DNA form, the CDR3 reads TGTGTTAGTGGTTTGAACACGGACAATGAGCAGTTCTTC.

The sample holds a few counts of this clonotype. The rearrangement uses TRBV28 and TRBJ2-7; the D call may be TRBD1 or TRBD2 (5 bases each). The CDR3 extends over 13 amino acids. Deletions cut 3 bases from V and 4 bases from J, with 10 bases between. Germline V gene lookup returns CDR1 MDHEN and CDR2 SYDVKM. CDR3 protein: CASSFGAGYEQYF. CDR3 sequence (DNA): TGTGCCAGCAGTTTCGGGGCTGGGTACGAGCAGTACTTC. The entire variable domain, with the rest obtained from reference TRBV28 and TRBJ2-7, is as follows: DVKVTQSSRYLVKRTGEKVFLECVQDMDHENMFWYRQDPGLGLRLIYFSYDVKMKEKGDIPEGYSVSREKKERFSLILESASTNQTSMYLCASSFGAGYEQYFGPGTRLTVT.

This clonotype has a count of ten or more. The chain employs TRBV12-3 or TRBV12-4 and TRBJ2-2; D ambiguous. The CDR3 length is 16 residues. Trimming stripped 2 bases from V and 0 bases from J, with 10 bases between. The CDR3 is CASSLITGSNTGELFF. Written as DNA, the CDR3 is TGTGCCAGCAGTTTAATCACCGGGTCGAACACCGGGGAGCTGTTTTTT.